The 20 T cell receptor beta chains reported below all come from one sample, sequenced in a study of blood T cell repertoires in COVID-19. The repertoire was sequenced with immunoSEQ multiplex PCR; TCRdb's copy has only in-frame clones and lacks some. Of about 360,000 clones listed, approximately 77% were seen once; the top ten hold 1.1%. The sample consisted of peripheral blood. These receptor sequences come from a human donor with acute or convalescent COVID-19. The donor label of this sample is uncertain.

V usage is TRBV18 and J usage is TRBJ2-7, with a possible D match to TRBD2 (6 bases). Germline CDR1 reads KGHSH; CDR2 reads LQKENI. V was cut by 4 bases and J by 5 bases, with 9 bases left in between. CDR3 length: 12 amino acids. In DNA form, the CDR3 reads TGTGCCAGCTCACGCTCTAGCGACGAGCAGTACTTC. Residues: CASSRSSDEQYF.

The chain uses TRBV11-3 and TRBJ2-5, with D tentatively TRBD2 (5 bases). V gave up 1 base and J gave up 1 base, with 7 bases separating them. Germline CDR1 is SGHNT and CDR2 is YENEEA. The CDR3 sequence is 14 residues long. The CDR3 is CASSLGGLQETQYF. In nucleotides, the CDR3 is TGTGCCAGCAGCTTAGGTGGACTCCAAGAGACCCAGTACTTC.

This clone has only one observation. V gene TRBV3-1 (or the pseudogene TRBV3-2) combines with J gene TRBJ2-1; 11 bases fit TRBD1. The CDR3 extends over 16 amino acids. V lost 5 bases and J lost 2; bases outside the gene matches: 5. Germline V lookup: CDR1 LGHDT, CDR2 YNNKEL (reference sequence). The CDR3 is CASSKRTGGTYNEQFF. The CDR3 nucleotides read TGTGCCAGCAGCAAACGGACAGGGGGCACCTACAATGAGCAGTTCTTC.

The chain employs TRBV29-1 and TRBJ1-2; 10 nucleotides line up with TRBD1. The germline CDR1 and CDR2 sequences are SQVTM and ANQGSEA. The CDR3 has 12 residues. Germline trimming cut 7 bases from V and 4 bases from J; bases unmatched to any gene: 3. CDR3 protein: CSATGGGYGYTF. The CDR3 DNA reads TGCAGCGCGACAGGGGGCGGCTATGGCTACACCTTC.

The chain joins TRBV6-5 to TRBJ2-7, with 8 nucleotides matching TRBD2. V shed 5 bases, J shed 2 bases, and the junction held 8 bases outside the gene matches. Germline V CDR1 and CDR2: MNHEY, SVGAGI. This CDR3 comprises 15 residues. DNA of the CDR3: TGTGCCAGCAGTCCCGGGACTAGACCCACCTACGAGCAGTACTTC. It translates to CASSPGTRPTYEQYF.

The rearrangement uses TRBV30 and TRBJ2-1, with 11 bases fitting TRBD2. This CDR3 contains 17 residues. J lost 7 bases, V lost 1 base, and 12 bases had no gene match. Germline V gene lookup returns CDR1 GTSNPN and CDR2 SVGIG (reference sequence). CDR3 nucleotide sequence: TGTGCCTGGAGTGAAGAACATAGACTAGCGGGAAAGAATGAGCAGTTCTTC. This codes for CAWSEEHRLAGKNEQFF. The full variable domain, with the rest looked up from reference TRBV30 and TRBJ2-1, is SQTIHQWPATLVQPVGSPLSLECTVEGTSNPNLYWYRQAAGRGLQLLFYSVGIGQISSEVPQNLSASRPQDRQFILSSKKLLLSDSGFYLCAWSEEHRLAGKNEQFFGPGTRLTVL.

The chain uses TRBV4-2 and TRBJ2-2; 7 nucleotides match TRBD2. Germline CDR1 reads LGHNA; CDR2 reads YNFKEQ. V lost 0 bases, J lost 2 bases, and 6 bases stayed unmatched. The CDR3 length is 17 residues. CDR3 nucleotides: TGTGCCAGCAGCCAAGATAACCTAGCGGCAAACACCGGGGAGCTGTTTTTT. Encoded protein: CASSQDNLAANTGELFF.

V is TRBV4-1 and J is TRBJ1-2; D call uncertain. This CDR3 has 16 amino acids. Deletions cut 3 bases from V and 3 bases from J, with 17 bases between. The germline CDR1 and CDR2 sequences are MGHRA and YSYEKL. The CDR3, as DNA: TGCGCCAGCAGCCAGACGTCTGGACTGGGAGACTATGGCTACACCTTC. This codes for CASSQTSGLGDYGYTF.

This chain connects TRBV12-2 to TRBJ1-5. TRBV12-2 is a listed pseudogene. The CDR3 covers 14 residues. The CDR3 coding sequence is TGTGCAAGTCGCTTAGTAGCAGACGATCAGCCCCAGCATTTT. Encoded protein: CASRLVADDQPQHF.

This chain links TRBV7-2 with TRBJ2-3, with a weak D call TRBD2 (5 bases). The germline V gene has CDR1 SGHTA and CDR2 FQGNSA. The CDR3 contains 13 residues. Trimming pared 3 bases from V and 5 bases from J, leaving 9 bases between. The CDR3 coding sequence is TGTGCCAGCAGCTTTGAGGGTCTAGATACGCAGTATTTT. Amino acids: CASSFEGLDTQYF.

A single count supports this clone. The V gene is TRBV11-2, the J gene TRBJ2-1; 9 bases line up with TRBD2. V shed 1 base and J 6 bases; nucleotides not matched to a gene: 4. This CDR3 comprises 15 residues. The germline V gene has CDR1 SGHAT and CDR2 FQNNGV. The DNA of the CDR3 is TGTGCCAGCAGCTTAGTGGCGGGAGGGCCCAATGAGCAGTTCTTC. Translating gives CASSLVAGGPNEQFF.

As to this clone: The same CDR3 arises from other DNA sequences in this sample as well. The genes are TRBV6-1 and TRBJ1-1, with D unclear. Trimming took off 1 base at V and 2 bases at J, with 8 bases between the two ends. CDR1 MNHNS and CDR2 SASEGT come from the germline V gene. The CDR3 spans 14 residues. The CDR3 DNA reads TGTGCCAGCAGTGAAGGCCATAGCAACACTGAAGCTTTCTTT. As protein: CASSEGHSNTEAFF.

This clone occurred a few times. The rearrangement joins TRBV6-5 to TRBJ1-1; D possibly corresponds to TRBD1 (5 bases). The CDR3 covers 14 residues. Trimming left V 2 bases short and J 7 bases short, with 14 bases between. The germline gives CDR1 MNHEY, CDR2 SVGAGI. The CDR3 reads CASSYGGRVGEAFF. The CDR3, as DNA: TGTGCCAGCAGTTACGGTGGCAGGGTGGGTGAAGCTTTCTTT.

V gene TRBV7-2 combines with J gene TRBJ1-5, with 8 bases fitting TRBD1. J gave up 0 bases and V 3 bases, and 13 bases lay outside the gene matches. Germline CDR1 is SGHTA and CDR2 is FQGNSA. The CDR3 loop spans 19 amino acids. The CDR3 spells CASSLVGTGLSYSNQPQHF. CDR3 bases: TGTGCCAGCAGCTTGGTTGGGACAGGACTATCCTATAGCAATCAGCCCCAGCATTTT.

The chain couples TRBV6-2 or TRBV6-3 to TRBJ1-2; 7 bases map to TRBD1. The CDR3 is made up of 15 amino acids. The V and J ends lost 0 bases and 2 bases, in that order; junction bases with no gene match: 3. The V gene's germline CDR1 is MNHEY and CDR2 SVGEGT. In DNA form, the CDR3 reads TGTGCCAGCAGTTACTCGACAGGGATGAACTATGGCTACACCTTC. It yields the protein CASSYSTGMNYGYTF.

The chain employs TRBV18 and TRBJ1-1; 7 positions match TRBD1. J was trimmed by 1 base and V by 6 bases; bases with no gene match: 11. The CDR3 covers 16 residues. Germline values: CDR1 KGHSH, CDR2 LQKENI. CDR3 sequence: CASSRGRGRGNTEAFF. CDR3 sequence (DNA): TGTGCCAGCTCCCGAGGAAGGGGGCGCGGGAACACTGAAGCTTTCTTT. Filled out from reference TRBV18 and TRBJ1-1, the complete variable domain reads NAGVMQNPRHLVRRRGQEARLRCSPMKGHSHVYWYRQLPEEGLKFMVYLQKENIIDESGMPKERFSAEFPKEGPSILRIQQVVRGDSAAYFCASSRGRGRGNTEAFFGQGTRLTVV.

The chain uses TRBV2 and TRBJ1-2; 9 bases fit TRBD1. CDR1 and CDR2 (germline): SNHLY, FYNNEI. The CDR3 runs 15 residues. With 3 bases clipped from V and 4 bases from J, the junction kept 6 bases outside the gene matches. CDR3 DNA: TGTGCCAGCAGTGAGCGGACAGGGGCTGGCTATGGCTACACCTTC. It encodes CASSERTGAGYGYTF.

The CDR3 region is CASSLTAQVDTGELFF. The CDR3 nucleotides are TGTGCCAGCAGTTTAACGGCTCAGGTCGACACCGGGGAGCTGTTTTTT. This rearrangement joins TRBV27 to TRBJ2-2; D unclear. CDR3 size: 16 residues. The germline V gene has CDR1 MNHEY and CDR2 SMNVEV (reference sequence). Trimming shortened V by 2 bases and J by 3 bases, and 13 bases separated the two germline ends.

A remark on this clone: Its ends do not fully match the called genes, so a read error is possible. J is TRBJ2-7 and V is TRBV15; weak D call: TRBD2 (5 bases). The length of the CDR3 is 14 residues. CDR1 and CDR2 (germline): LNHNV, YYDKDF (reference sequence). The CDR3 spells CATSGDWGAHEQYF. The CDR3 DNA reads TGTGCCACCAGCGGAGACTGGGGAGCGCACGAGCAGTACTTC.

This chain links TRBV7-2 with TRBJ1-3; TRBD1 is a possible D gene (5 bases). The CDR3 spans 16 residues. V lost 5 bases to trimming and J lost 1 base, with 15 bases between them. Germline V gene lookup returns CDR1 SGHTA and CDR2 FQGNSA. The CDR3 coding sequence is TGTGCCAGCAGCCCTTTGTGGGGGGGATCTGGAAACACCATATATTTT. This gives the protein CASSPLWGGSGNTIYF.